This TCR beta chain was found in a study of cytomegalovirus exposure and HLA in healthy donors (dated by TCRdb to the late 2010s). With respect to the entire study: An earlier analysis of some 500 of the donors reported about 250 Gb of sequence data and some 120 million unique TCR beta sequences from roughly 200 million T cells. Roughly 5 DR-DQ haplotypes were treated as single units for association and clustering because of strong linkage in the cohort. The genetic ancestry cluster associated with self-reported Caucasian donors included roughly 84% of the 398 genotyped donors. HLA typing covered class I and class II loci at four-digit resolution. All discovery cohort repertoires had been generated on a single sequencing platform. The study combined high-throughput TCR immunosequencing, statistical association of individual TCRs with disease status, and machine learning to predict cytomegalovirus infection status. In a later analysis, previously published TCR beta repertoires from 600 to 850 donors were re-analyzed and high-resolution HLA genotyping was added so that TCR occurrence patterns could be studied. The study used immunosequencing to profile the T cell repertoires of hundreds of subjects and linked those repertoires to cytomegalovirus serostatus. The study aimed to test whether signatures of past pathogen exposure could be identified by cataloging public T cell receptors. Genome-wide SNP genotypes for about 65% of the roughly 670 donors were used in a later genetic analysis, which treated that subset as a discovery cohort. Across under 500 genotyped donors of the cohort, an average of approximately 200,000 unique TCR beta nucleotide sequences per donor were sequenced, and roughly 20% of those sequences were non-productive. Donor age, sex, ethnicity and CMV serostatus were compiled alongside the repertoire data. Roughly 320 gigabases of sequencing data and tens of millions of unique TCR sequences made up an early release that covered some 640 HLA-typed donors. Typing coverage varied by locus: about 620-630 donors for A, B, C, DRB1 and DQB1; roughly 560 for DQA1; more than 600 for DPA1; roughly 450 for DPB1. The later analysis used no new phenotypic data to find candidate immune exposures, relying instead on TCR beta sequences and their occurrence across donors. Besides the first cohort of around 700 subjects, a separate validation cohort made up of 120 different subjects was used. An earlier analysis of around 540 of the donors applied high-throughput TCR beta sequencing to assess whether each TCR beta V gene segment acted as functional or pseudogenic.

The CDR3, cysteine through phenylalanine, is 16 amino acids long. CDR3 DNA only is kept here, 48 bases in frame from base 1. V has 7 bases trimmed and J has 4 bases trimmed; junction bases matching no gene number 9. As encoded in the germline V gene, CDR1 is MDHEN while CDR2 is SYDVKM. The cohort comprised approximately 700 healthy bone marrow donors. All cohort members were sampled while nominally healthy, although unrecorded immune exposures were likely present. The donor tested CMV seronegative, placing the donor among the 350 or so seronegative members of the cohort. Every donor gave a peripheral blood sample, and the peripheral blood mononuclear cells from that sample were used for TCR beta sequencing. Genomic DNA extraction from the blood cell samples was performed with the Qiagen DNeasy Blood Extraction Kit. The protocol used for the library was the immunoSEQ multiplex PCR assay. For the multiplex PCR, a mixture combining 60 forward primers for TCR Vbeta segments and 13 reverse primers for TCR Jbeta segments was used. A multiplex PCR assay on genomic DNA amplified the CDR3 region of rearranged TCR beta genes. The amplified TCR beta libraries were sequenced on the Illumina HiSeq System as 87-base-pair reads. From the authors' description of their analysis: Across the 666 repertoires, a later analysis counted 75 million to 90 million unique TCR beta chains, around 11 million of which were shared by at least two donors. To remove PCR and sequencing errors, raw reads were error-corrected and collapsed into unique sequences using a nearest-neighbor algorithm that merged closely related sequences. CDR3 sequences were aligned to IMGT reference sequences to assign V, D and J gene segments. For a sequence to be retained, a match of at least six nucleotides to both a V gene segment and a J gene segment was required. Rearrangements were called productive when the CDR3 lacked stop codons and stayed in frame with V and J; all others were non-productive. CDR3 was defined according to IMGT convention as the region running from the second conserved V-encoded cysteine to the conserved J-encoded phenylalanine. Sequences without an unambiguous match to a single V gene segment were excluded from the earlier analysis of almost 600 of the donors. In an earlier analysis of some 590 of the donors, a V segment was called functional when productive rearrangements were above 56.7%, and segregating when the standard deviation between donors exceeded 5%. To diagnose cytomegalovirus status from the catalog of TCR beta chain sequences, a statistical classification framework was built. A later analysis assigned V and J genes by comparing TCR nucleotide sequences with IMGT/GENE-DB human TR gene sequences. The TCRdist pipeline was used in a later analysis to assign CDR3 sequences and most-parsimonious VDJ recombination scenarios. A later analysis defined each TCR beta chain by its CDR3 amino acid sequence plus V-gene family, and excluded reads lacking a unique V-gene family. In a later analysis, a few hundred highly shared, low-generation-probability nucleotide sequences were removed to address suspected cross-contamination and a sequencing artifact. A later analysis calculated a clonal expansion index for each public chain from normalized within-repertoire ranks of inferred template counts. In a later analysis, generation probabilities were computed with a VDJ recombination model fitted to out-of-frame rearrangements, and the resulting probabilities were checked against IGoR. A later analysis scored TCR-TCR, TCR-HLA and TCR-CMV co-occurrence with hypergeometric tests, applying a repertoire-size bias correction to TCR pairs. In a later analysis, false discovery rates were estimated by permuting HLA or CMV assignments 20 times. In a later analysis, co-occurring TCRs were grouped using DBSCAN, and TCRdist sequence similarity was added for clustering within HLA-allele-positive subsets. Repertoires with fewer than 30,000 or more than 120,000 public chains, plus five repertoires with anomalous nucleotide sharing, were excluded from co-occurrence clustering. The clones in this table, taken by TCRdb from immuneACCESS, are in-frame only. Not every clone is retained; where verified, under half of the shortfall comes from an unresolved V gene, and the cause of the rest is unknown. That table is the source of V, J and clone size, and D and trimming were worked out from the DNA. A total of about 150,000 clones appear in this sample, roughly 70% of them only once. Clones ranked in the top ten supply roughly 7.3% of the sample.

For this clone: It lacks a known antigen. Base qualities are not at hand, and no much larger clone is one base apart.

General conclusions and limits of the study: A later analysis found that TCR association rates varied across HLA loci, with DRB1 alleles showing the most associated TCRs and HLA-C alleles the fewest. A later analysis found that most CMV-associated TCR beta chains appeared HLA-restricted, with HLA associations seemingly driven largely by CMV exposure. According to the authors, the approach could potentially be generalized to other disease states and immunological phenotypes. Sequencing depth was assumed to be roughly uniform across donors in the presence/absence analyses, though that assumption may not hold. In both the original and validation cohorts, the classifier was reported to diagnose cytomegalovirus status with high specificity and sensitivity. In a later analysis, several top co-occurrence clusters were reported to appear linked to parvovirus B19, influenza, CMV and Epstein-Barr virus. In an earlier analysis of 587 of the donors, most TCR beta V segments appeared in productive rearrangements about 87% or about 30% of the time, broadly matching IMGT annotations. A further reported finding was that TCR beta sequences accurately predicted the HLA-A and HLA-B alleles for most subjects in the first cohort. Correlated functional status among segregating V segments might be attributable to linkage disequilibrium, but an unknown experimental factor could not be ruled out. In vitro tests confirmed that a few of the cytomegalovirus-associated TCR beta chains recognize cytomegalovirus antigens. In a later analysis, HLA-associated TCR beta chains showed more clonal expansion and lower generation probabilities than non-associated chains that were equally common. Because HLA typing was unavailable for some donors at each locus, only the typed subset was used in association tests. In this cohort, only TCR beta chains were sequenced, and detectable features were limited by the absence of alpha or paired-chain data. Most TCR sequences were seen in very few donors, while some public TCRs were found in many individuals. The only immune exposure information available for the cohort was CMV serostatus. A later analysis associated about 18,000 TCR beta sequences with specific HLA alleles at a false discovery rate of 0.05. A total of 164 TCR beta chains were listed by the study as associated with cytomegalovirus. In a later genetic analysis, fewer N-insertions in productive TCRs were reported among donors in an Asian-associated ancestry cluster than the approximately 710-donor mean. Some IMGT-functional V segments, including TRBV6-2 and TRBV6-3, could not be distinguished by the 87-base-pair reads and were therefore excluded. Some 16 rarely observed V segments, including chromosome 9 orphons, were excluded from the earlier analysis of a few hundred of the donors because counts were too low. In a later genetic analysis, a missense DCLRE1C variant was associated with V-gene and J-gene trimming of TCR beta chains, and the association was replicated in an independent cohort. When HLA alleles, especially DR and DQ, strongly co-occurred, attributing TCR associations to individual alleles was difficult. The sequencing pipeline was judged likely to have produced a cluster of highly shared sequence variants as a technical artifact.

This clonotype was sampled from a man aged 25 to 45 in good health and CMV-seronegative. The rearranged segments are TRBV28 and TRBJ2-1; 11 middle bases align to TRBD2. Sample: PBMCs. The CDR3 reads CASTSGVAGGYNEQFF. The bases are TGTGCCAGCACCTCCGGGGTAGCGGGGGGGTACAATGAGCAGTTCTTC.